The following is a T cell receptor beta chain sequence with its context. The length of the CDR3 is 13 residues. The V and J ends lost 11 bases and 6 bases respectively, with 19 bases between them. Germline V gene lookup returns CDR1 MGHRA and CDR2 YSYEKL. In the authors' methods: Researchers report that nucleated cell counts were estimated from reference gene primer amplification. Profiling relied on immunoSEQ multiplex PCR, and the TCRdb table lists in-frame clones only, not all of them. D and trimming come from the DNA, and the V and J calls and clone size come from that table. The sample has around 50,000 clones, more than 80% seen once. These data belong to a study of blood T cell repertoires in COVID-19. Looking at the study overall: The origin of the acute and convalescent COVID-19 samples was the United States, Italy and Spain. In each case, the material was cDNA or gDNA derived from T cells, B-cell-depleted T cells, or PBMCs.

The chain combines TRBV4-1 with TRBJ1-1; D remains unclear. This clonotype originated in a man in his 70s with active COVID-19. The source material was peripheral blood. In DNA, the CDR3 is TGCGCCTCCAGCTTAACGGGGTCCGCTGAAGCTTTCTTT. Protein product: CASSLTGSAEAFF.